The clone carrying this TCR beta chain was counted between two and nine times. The CDR3 has 16 amino acids. Trimming cost V 1 base and J 1 base, with 11 bases left between them. Germline V gene lookup returns CDR1 LNHNV and CDR2 YYDKDF (reference sequence). The assay was immunoSEQ multiplex PCR, and TCRdb's table has in-frame clones only and misses some. The data contain around 91,000 clones, 70% to 90% of them singletons. This entry belongs to a study of radiotherapy plus CTLA-4 blockade in lung cancer. About the research overall: Patients showed objective responses in 15% to 20% of cases, and disease control was achieved by 25% to 35%.

The rearrangement joins TRBV15 to TRBJ1-3; D uncertain. The TCR sequence derives from a human donor with non-small cell lung cancer that progressed on radiotherapy plus ipilimumab. The sequences come from peripheral blood, collected from a patient treated with radiotherapy plus ipilimumab. The CDR3 protein is CATSRVKAASGNTIYF. The CDR3 region has the DNA TGTGCCACCAGCAGAGTAAAGGCAGCATCTGGAAACACCATATATTTT.